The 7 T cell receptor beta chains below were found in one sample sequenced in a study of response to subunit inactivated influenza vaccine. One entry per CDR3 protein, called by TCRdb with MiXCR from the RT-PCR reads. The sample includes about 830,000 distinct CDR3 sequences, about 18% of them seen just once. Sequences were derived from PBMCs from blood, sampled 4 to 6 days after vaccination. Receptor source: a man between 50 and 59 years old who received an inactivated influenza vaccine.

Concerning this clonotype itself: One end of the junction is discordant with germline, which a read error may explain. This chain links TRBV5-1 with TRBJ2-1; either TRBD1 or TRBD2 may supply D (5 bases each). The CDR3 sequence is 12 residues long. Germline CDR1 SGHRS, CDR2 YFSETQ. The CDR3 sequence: CASSSGTGVPLF. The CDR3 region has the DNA TGCGCCAGCAGCTCGGGAACAGGAGTCCCGCTCTTC.

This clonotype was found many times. CDR3 region: CSVDPGGGAFF. As DNA, the CDR3 is TGCAGCGTTGATCCCGGGGGGGGAGCTTTCTTT. The chain carries TRBV29-1 and TRBJ1-1; weak D call: TRBD1 (5 bases). CDR3 length: 11 amino acids. Looked up from germline, CDR1 is SQVTM and CDR2 is ANQGSEA. Trimming shortened V by 3 bases and J by 10 bases, and 12 bases separated the two germline ends.

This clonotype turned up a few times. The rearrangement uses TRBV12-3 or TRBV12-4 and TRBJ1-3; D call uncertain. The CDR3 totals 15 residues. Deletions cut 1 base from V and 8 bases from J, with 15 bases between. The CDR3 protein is CASSLEGSRADTIYF. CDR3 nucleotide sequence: TGTGCCAGCAGTTTAGAAGGGTCAAGGGCAGACACCATATATTTT.

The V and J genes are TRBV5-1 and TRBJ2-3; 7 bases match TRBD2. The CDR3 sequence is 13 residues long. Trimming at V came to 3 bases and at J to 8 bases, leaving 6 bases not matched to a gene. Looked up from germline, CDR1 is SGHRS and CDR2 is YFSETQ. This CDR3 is CASSSTSAGTQYF. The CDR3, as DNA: TGCGCCAGCAGCTCAACTAGCGCCGGTACGCAGTATTTT.

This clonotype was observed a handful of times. CDR3 nucleotide sequence: TGTGCCAGCAGCCAAGAGGAGGTACAAACAAGGGGCAATGAGCAGTTCTTC. Its translation: CASSQEEVQTRGNEQFF. The rearrangement uses TRBV4-2 and TRBJ2-1, with D possibly called TRBD1 or TRBD2 (5 bases each). Trimming removed 0 bases from V and 6 bases from J, with 18 bases in between. In germline, CDR1 is LGHNA, CDR2 YNFKEQ. The CDR3 has 17 amino acids.

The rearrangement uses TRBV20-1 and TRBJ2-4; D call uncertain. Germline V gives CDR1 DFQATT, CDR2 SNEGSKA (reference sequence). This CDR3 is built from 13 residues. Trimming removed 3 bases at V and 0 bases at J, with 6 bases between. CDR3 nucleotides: TGCAGTGCTAGGCCCCTAGCCAAAAACATTCAGTACTTC. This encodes CSARPLAKNIQYF.

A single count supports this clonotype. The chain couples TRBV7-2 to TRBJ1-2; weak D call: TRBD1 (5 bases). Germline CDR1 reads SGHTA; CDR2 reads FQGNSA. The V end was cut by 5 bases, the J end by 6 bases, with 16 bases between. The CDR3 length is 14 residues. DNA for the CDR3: TGTGCCAGCAGCCATACCAGGGACCAGAATGGCTACACCTTC. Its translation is CASSHTRDQNGYTF. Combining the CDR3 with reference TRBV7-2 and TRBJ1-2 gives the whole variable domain GAGVSQSPSNKVTEKGKDVELRCDPISGHTALYWYRQSLGQGLEFLIYFQGNSAPDKSGLPSDRFSAERTGGSVSTLTIQRTQQEDSAVYLCASSHTRDQNGYTFGSGTRLTVV.